The 29 T cell receptor beta chains listed next were all sequenced from one sample in a study of T cells after yellow fever vaccination. TCRdb independently ran MiXCR on the 5' RACE reads; one entry per CDR3 protein. The sample includes 110,000 or so distinct CDR3 sequences, 6.5% to 9% of them seen just once. The sequencing here drew on CD4+ T cells sorted from PBMCs, taken roughly seven weeks after the first yellow fever vaccination. All receptors derive from a man aged 18 to 30 who received the YFV17D yellow fever vaccine.

This clonotype has a count of ten or more. The V and J genes are TRBV7-9 and TRBJ2-5; D uncertain. Per germline, CDR1 SEHNR and CDR2 FQNEAQ (reference sequence). V dropped 3 bases and J dropped 8 bases, with 16 bases sitting between them. This CDR3 spans 14 amino acids. CDR3 DNA: TGTGCCAGCAGCTTGGGGTCACAGTCCCCAACCCAGTACTTC. This codes for CASSLGSQSPTQYF.

In this sample, this clonotype turned up many times. V and J are TRBV9 and TRBJ2-3; 8 nucleotides line up with TRBD1. CDR1 SGDLS and CDR2 YYNGEE come from the germline V gene. This CDR3 is 16 amino acids long. Unmatched junction bases numbered 7, after V lost 3 bases and J lost 1 base. The CDR3 loop reads CASSANPGQGTDTQYF. As DNA, the CDR3 is TGTGCCAGCAGCGCCAATCCGGGACAGGGCACAGATACGCAGTATTTT.

This clonotype was observed a handful of times. The chain recombines TRBV6-1 with TRBJ2-5; D perhaps matches TRBD2 (6 bases). The germline CDR1 and CDR2 sequences are MNHNS and SASEGT. This CDR3 has 15 amino acids. The V end was cut by 5 bases, the J end by 5 bases, with 18 bases between. The DNA for the CDR3 is TGTGCCAGCAGTCTTAGGACTGGCGGGGTGGAGACCCAGTACTTC. Amino acid sequence: CASSLRTGGVETQYF.

There are many counts of this clonotype. This chain connects TRBV5-1 to TRBJ2-5; D might be TRBD1 (5 bases). Germline assignment: CDR1 SGHRS and CDR2 YFSETQ. The CDR3 spans 12 residues. The germline V and J ends were trimmed by 7 bases and 5 bases, with 12 bases remaining between them. DNA for the CDR3: TGCGCCAGCTCCAGGGATGGGGAGACCCAGTACTTC. Protein: CASSRDGETQYF.

The sample holds many counts of this clonotype. The CDR3, as DNA: TGCGCCAGCAGCTTGGTCCCAGGGGGAAACTATGGCTACACCTTC. This encodes CASSLVPGGNYGYTF. V is TRBV5-1 and J is TRBJ1-2; 7 nucleotides align to TRBD1. Unmatched junction bases numbered 4, after V lost 0 bases and J lost 2 bases. Germline V lookup: CDR1 SGHRS, CDR2 YFSETQ. CDR3 length: 15 amino acids.

This clonotype was picked up many times. The chain is built from TRBV5-1 and TRBJ2-2; D gene unclear. Per the germline V gene, CDR1 is SGHRS and CDR2 is YFSETQ. CDR3 size: 15 residues. Between the trimmed V and J ends, which lost 7 bases and 0 bases, there was a span of 13 bases. CDR3: CASQVHFSNTGELFF. The CDR3 region has the DNA TGCGCCAGCCAAGTCCACTTTTCGAACACCGGGGAGCTGTTTTTT.

This clonotype appeared many times. The rearrangement uses TRBV7-3 and TRBJ1-4, with 7 bases identical to TRBD1. The CDR3 is 15 residues long. The V gene's germline CDR1 is SGHTA and CDR2 FQGTGA. V was clipped by 2 bases and J by 6 bases; unmatched bases: 6. The CDR3 sequence is CASSLLTGEDEKLFF. The CDR3 nucleotides read TGTGCCAGCAGCTTACTCACAGGGGAGGATGAAAAACTGTTTTTT.

Ten or more counts support this clonotype. The chain couples TRBV4-1 to TRBJ1-5; TRBD1 might be the D (5 bases). The CDR3 contains 16 residues. V gave up 3 bases and J gave up 9 bases, with 21 bases separating them. Germline-derived CDR1 and CDR2 are MGHRA and YSYEKL. CDR3 protein: CASSQIEMGLAGPQHF. In DNA, the CDR3 is TGCGCCAGCAGCCAGATAGAGATGGGGCTGGCGGGGCCCCAGCATTTT.

This clonotype was detected many times. The chain uses TRBV6-2 or TRBV6-3 and TRBJ2-1, with TRBD2 as a possible D gene (6 bases). The CDR3 spans 14 residues. Deletions cut 4 bases from V and 4 bases from J, with 11 bases between. Germline CDR1 and CDR2: MNHEY and SVGEGT. The CDR3 nucleotides read TGTGCCAGCAGTTCGGGACTGCAGTACAATGAGCAGTTCTTC. Amino acids: CASSSGLQYNEQFF.

This clonotype showed up many times. This chain connects TRBV5-1 to TRBJ2-1; the D gene is possibly TRBD1 (6 bases). This CDR3 is built from 14 residues. Trimming took off 1 base at V and 7 bases at J, with 12 bases between the two ends. CDR1 is SGHRS and CDR2 is YFSETQ in the germline V gene. The CDR3 coding sequence is TGCGCCAGCAGCTTGTCACAGGGCTCTAATGAGCAGTTCTTC. Its protein is CASSLSQGSNEQFF.

J is TRBJ1-4 and V is TRBV5-1, with a tentative D call TRBD1 (6 bases). Germline V CDR1 and CDR2: SGHRS, YFSETQ. The CDR3 is 16 amino acids. Trimming cost V 3 bases and J 0 bases, with 12 bases left between them. CDR3 in DNA: TGCGCCAGCAGCTCTGGACAGAGTGCAACTAATGAAAAACTGTTTTTT. This sequence encodes CASSSGQSATNEKLFF.

Of note for this clonotype: A much larger clonotype is one base distant, so this may be a read error. The V call is TRBV11-1, the J call TRBJ2-1; weak D call: TRBD2 (7 bases). The CDR3 totals 13 residues. V lost 4 bases, J lost 11 bases, and 15 bases lay in between. Germline V gene data show CDR1 as SGHAT and CDR2 as FQDESV (reference sequence). CDR3 residues: CASSSFRGGKQFF. CDR3 nucleotides: TGTGCCAGCAGCTCGTTTAGGGGGGGCAAGCAGTTCTTC.

This clonotype was seen at least ten times. The chain joins TRBV9 to TRBJ2-1; 14 bases map to TRBD2. The trim removed 0 bases at V and 8 bases at J, leaving 4 bases unmatched. CDR3 length: 16 residues. Germline CDR1 SGDLS, CDR2 YYNGEE. The CDR3 DNA follows: TGTGCCAGCAGCGTAGCTGTGACTAGCGGGGGGGATGAGCAGTTCTTC. The encoded protein is CASSVAVTSGGDEQFF.

This clonotype occurred many times. The DNA of the CDR3 is TGTGCCAGCTCACCGCCGAACGCGAACACCGGGGAGCTGTTTTTT. This codes for CASSPPNANTGELFF. The chain has TRBV18 and TRBJ2-2; D is ambiguous. V dropped 3 bases and J dropped 0 bases, with 8 bases sitting between them. Germline lookup yields CDR1 KGHSH and CDR2 LQKENI. CDR3 length: 15 amino acids.

The sample holds many counts of this clonotype. V usage is TRBV5-6 and J usage is TRBJ1-5; the D gene is possibly TRBD1 (6 bases). Germline V lookup: CDR1 SGHDT, CDR2 YYEEEE. Trimming shortened V by 0 bases and J by 7 bases, and 14 bases separated the two germline ends. This CDR3 contains 15 residues. The CDR3 here is CASSLDRGLEQPQHF. The CDR3 DNA is TGTGCCAGCAGCTTGGATAGGGGGTTGGAACAGCCCCAGCATTTT.

As concerns this clonotype: With a much larger clone just one base away, this may be a read error. The V call is TRBV7-2, the J call TRBJ2-3, with D perhaps given as TRBD1 or TRBD2 (6 bases each). V was cut by 5 bases and J by 6 bases, with 12 bases left in between. CDR1 and CDR2 from the germline V gene are SGHTA and FQGNSA. CDR3 length equals 13 residues. The CDR3 loop is CASSLTRGDTQYF. The CDR3 DNA is TGTGCCAGCAGCCTGACTAGGGGGGATACGCAGTATTTT.

This clonotype was found many times. V is TRBV19 and J is TRBJ2-2, with D possibly being TRBD1 or TRBD2 (5 bases each). Per germline, CDR1 LNHDA and CDR2 SQIVND (reference sequence). V shed 5 bases and J shed 4 bases, with 14 bases lying between them. The CDR3 has 15 residues. As DNA, the CDR3 is TGTGCCAGTAGTGTCGCACCGAGGGGCACCGGGGAGCTGTTTTTT. Its protein product is CASSVAPRGTGELFF. Full variable domain (outside the CDR3, taken from reference TRBV19 and TRBJ2-2): DGGITQSPKYLFRKEGQNVTLSCEQNLNHDAMYWYRQDPGQGLRLIYYSQIVNDFQKGDIAEGYSVSREKKESFPLTVTSAQKNPTAFYLCASSVAPRGTGELFFGEGSRLTVL.

This clonotype was observed many times. The V gene is TRBV7-2, the J gene TRBJ2-1; no firm D call. With 2 bases removed from V and 1 base from J, the gap between germline ends came to 9 bases. The CDR3 runs 15 residues. Germline V gene sequence: CDR1 SGHTA, CDR2 FQGNSA. In DNA form, the CDR3 reads TGTGCCAGCAGCTTACGGCAGCCTTCCTACAATGAGCAGTTCTTC. Translated, it gives CASSLRQPSYNEQFF. Complete variable domain (other parts from reference TRBV7-2 and TRBJ2-1): GAGVSQSPSNKVTEKGKDVELRCDPISGHTALYWYRQSLGQGLEFLIYFQGNSAPDKSGLPSDRFSAERTGGSVSTLTIQRTQQEDSAVYLCASSLRQPSYNEQFFGPGTRLTVL.

The chain uses TRBV7-2 and TRBJ1-2; tentatively, D is TRBD1 (6 bases). The germline V and J ends were trimmed by 4 bases and 0 bases, with 12 bases remaining between them. This CDR3 is 15 amino acids long. Germline CDR1 SGHTA, CDR2 FQGNSA. CDR3 DNA sequence: TGTGCCAGCAGCTCTAGACAGGCTTCTAACTATGGCTACACCTTC. This codes for CASSSRQASNYGYTF.

This clonotype was picked up many times. The genes are TRBV11-2 and TRBJ2-7; 7 bases map to TRBD1. From germline, CDR1 is SGHAT and CDR2 FQNNGV. V gave up 3 bases and J gave up 3 bases; unmatched junction bases: 8. This CDR3 has 15 amino acids. This CDR3 is CASSFGPTGDYEQYF. Written as DNA, the CDR3 is TGTGCCAGCAGCTTTGGACCCACAGGGGACTACGAGCAGTACTTC.

In its sample, this clonotype was seen many times. The V gene is TRBV5-1, the J gene TRBJ1-1; D remains unclear. The germline V and J ends were trimmed by 4 bases and 1 base, with 11 bases remaining between them. This CDR3 comprises 14 residues. CDR1 is SGHRS and CDR2 is YFSETQ in the germline V gene. In nucleotides, the CDR3 is TGCGCCAGCAGCCCTAGCCGGACGAACACTGAAGCTTTCTTT. It yields the protein CASSPSRTNTEAFF.

This clonotype has a count of ten or more. The rearrangement uses TRBV3-1 and TRBJ2-5, with TRBD2 matching 9 bases. Per germline, CDR1 LGHDT and CDR2 YNNKEL (reference sequence). This CDR3 region has 18 residues. Trimming cost V 4 bases and J 2 bases; bases outside gene matches: 14. The CDR3 is CASSLGGSPSGEQETQYF. The CDR3 DNA sequence: TGTGCCAGCAGCCTCGGGGGGAGTCCTAGCGGGGAACAAGAGACCCAGTACTTC.

This clonotype was counted at least ten times. This chain joins TRBV7-2 and TRBJ2-5; D is ambiguous. This CDR3 contains 14 residues. With 0 bases removed from V and 5 bases from J, the gap between germline ends came to 10 bases. Germline V gives CDR1 SGHTA, CDR2 FQGNSA. As DNA, the CDR3 is TGTGCCAGCAGCTTAGCGGACCCTCGGGAGACCCAGTACTTC. Translating it yields CASSLADPRETQYF.

This clonotype occurred many times. The J gene is TRBJ2-3, the V gene TRBV7-2; D is possibly TRBD1 or TRBD2 (5 bases each). CDR3 length: 14 residues. Trimming removed 2 bases at V and 4 bases at J, with 10 bases between. CDR1 is SGHTA and CDR2 is FQGNSA in the germline V gene. The CDR3 DNA reads TGTGCCAGCAGCTTAAGTAGAGGGGCAGATACGCAGTATTTT. Its protein product is CASSLSRGADTQYF.

Many counts were recorded for this clonotype. The rearrangement uses TRBV2 and TRBJ2-2, with 9 bases that match TRBD2. Germline V gene sequence: CDR1 SNHLY, CDR2 FYNNEI. The CDR3 length is 13 residues. J gave up 6 bases and V 10 bases, and 6 bases lay outside the gene matches. The CDR3 DNA follows: TGTGCCACCCAGCGGGAGGACCCCGGGGAGCTGTTTTTT. Protein sequence: CATQREDPGELFF. The variable domain in full, with the rest retrieved from reference TRBV2 and TRBJ2-2, is EPEVTQTPSHQVTQMGQEVILRCVPISNHLYFYWYRQILGQKVEFLVSFYNNEISEKSEIFDDQFSVERPDGSNFTLKIRSTKLEDSAMYFCATQREDPGELFFGEGSRLTVL.

This clonotype has ten or more counts. CDR3 nucleotides: TGTGCCAGCAGCCAAGATGACAGGGACTACGAGCAGTACTTC. Protein product: CASSQDDRDYEQYF. This chain connects TRBV4-2 to TRBJ2-7, with TRBD1 matching 7 bases. Trimming took 0 bases from V and 3 from J; bases not matched to a gene: 2. This CDR3 spans 14 amino acids. In germline, CDR1 is LGHNA, CDR2 YNFKEQ.

This rearrangement joins TRBV7-2 to TRBJ2-2; tentative D call: TRBD2 (7 bases). CDR1 is SGHTA, CDR2 FQGNSA, per germline. This CDR3 is built from 16 residues. V lost 0 bases and J lost 4, with 12 bases in between. The CDR3 DNA reads as TGTGCCAGCAGCTTAGCGGGGGGGCTGAGCACCGGGGAGCTGTTTTTT. Translation: CASSLAGGLSTGELFF.

This clonotype was seen ten or more times. The chain links TRBV19 to TRBJ2-2; TRBD1 is a possible D gene (6 bases). V shed 7 bases and J shed 3 bases, with 18 bases lying between them. The germline V gene encodes CDR1 LNHDA and CDR2 SQIVND (reference sequence). The CDR3 runs 16 residues. The CDR3 spells CASTPPGVGYTGELFF. DNA for the CDR3: TGTGCCAGTACTCCCCCAGGGGTCGGGTACACCGGGGAGCTGTTTTTT.

The chain carries TRBV7-9 and TRBJ2-1; 7 bases match TRBD2. There are 17 residues in the CDR3. Unmatched junction bases numbered 9, after V lost 4 bases and J lost 0 bases. Per the germline V gene, CDR1 is SEHNR and CDR2 is FQNEAQ (reference sequence). This chain's CDR3 is CASSSRRLASSYNEQFF. CDR3 coding DNA: TGTGCCAGCAGCTCCCGCCGACTAGCCAGCTCCTACAATGAGCAGTTCTTC.